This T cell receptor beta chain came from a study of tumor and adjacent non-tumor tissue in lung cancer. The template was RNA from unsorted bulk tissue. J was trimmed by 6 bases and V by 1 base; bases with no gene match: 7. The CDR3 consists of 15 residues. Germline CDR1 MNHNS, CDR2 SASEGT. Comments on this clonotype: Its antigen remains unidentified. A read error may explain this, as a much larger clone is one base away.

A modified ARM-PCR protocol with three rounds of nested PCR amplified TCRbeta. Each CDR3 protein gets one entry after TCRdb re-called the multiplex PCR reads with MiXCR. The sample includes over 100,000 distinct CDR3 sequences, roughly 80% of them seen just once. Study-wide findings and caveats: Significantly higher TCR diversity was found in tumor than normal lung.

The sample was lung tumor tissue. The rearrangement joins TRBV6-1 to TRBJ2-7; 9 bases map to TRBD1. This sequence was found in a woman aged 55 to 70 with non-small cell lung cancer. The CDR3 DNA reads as TGTGCCAGCAGTGAAGGGCACAGGGGGCACGTCGAGCAGTACTTC. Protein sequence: CASSEGHRGHVEQYF.